A single sample is the source of the 14 T cell receptor beta chains below, sequenced in a study of CD8 T cells in ankylosing spondylitis. TCRdb recomputed calls from the 5' RACE reads with MiXCR, one row per CDR3 protein. Of about 540,000 distinct CDR3 sequences in the sample, roughly 13% were seen once. The study's findings and limits: A motif of seven or eight highly homologous TCR beta variants was seen as apparently characteristic of ankylosing spondylitis blood.

These receptors' targets are unknown. Sequenced material: blood, either unsorted or a sorted T cell fraction (not recorded which). The receptors come from a male donor with ankylosing spondylitis.

This clonotype was detected a few times. This sequence joins TRBV2 and TRBJ2-1, with a possible D match to TRBD2 (5 bases). CDR1 is SNHLY and CDR2 is FYNNEI in the germline V gene. The CDR3 loop spans 12 amino acids. With 0 bases removed from V and 15 bases from J, the gap between germline ends came to 12 bases. The CDR3 DNA sequence: TGTGCCAGCAGTGAAGCGCCGGGATTGTGGTTCTTC. It codes for CASSEAPGLWFF.

The CDR3, as DNA: TGTGCCAGCAGCGGTCCGGGAGACTCCTACAATGAGCAGTTCTTC. Its protein product is CASSGPGDSYNEQFF. The chain is built from TRBV5-6 and TRBJ2-1; TRBD2 is a possible D gene (6 bases). The germline V gene encodes CDR1 SGHDT and CDR2 YYEEEE. The V and J ends lost 4 bases and 0 bases respectively, with 11 bases between them. The CDR3 has 15 residues.

This clonotype showed up just a few times. The chain combines TRBV10-2 with TRBJ2-3; D possibly corresponds to TRBD2 (6 bases). This CDR3 region has 12 residues. Germline V gives CDR1 WSHSY, CDR2 SAAADI. Deletions cut 0 bases from V and 8 bases from J, with 6 bases between. The CDR3 loop reads CASSESRGTQYF. CDR3 nucleotide sequence: TGCGCCAGCAGTGAGTCGCGGGGTACGCAGTATTTT.

The genes are TRBV9 and TRBJ2-7, with D perhaps TRBD2 (6 bases). Germline CDR1 is SGDLS and CDR2 is YYNGEE. V lost 6 bases and J lost 2, with 12 bases in between. The CDR3 is made up of 13 amino acids. CDR3: CASNGDCPYEQYV. The CDR3 DNA follows: TGTGCCAGCAACGGGGACTGCCCCTACGAGCAGTACGTC.

The chain uses TRBV15 and TRBJ2-2, with TRBD2 identical over 9 bases. CDR3 length: 17 amino acids. Germline lookup yields CDR1 LNHNV and CDR2 YYDKDF (reference sequence). The ends lost 0 bases at V and 2 bases at J; junction bases unmatched: 4. The CDR3 region is CATSRDLTSGNTGELFF. The CDR3 DNA reads as TGTGCCACCAGCAGAGACCTGACTAGCGGAAACACCGGGGAGCTGTTTTTT.

V is TRBV10-1 and J is TRBJ2-2; no clear D. Per germline, CDR1 WNHNN and CDR2 SYGVQD (reference sequence). This CDR3 is 13 amino acids long. V shed 2 bases and J shed 4 bases, with 5 bases lying between them. The chain's CDR3 is CASSEDTTGELFF. CDR3 nucleotides: TGCGCCAGCAGTGAGGACACCACCGGGGAGCTGTTTTTT.

This clonotype was observed a handful of times. This chain connects TRBV7-2 to TRBJ1-5, with no clear D. Trimming stripped 8 bases from V and 2 bases from J, with 7 bases between. The germline gives CDR1 SGHTA, CDR2 FQGNSA. This CDR3 is built from 12 residues. CDR3 sequence reads: CASRRGNQPQHF. CDR3 in DNA: TGTGCCAGCCGGCGGGGCAATCAGCCCCAGCATTTT. The full variable domain, its missing parts supplied by reference TRBV7-2 and TRBJ1-5, is GAGVSQSPSNKVTEKGKDVELRCDPISGHTALYWYRQSLGQGLEFLIYFQGNSAPDKSGLPSDRFSAERTGGSVSTLTIQRTQQEDSAVYLCASRRGNQPQHFGDGTRLSIL.

This clonotype appeared a few times. The DNA for the CDR3 is TGCGCCAGCAGCTCGCTCACGGCACGAAACACCGGGGAGCTGTTTTTT. This gives the protein CASSSLTARNTGELFF. The rearrangement joins TRBV5-1 to TRBJ2-2; D gene unclear. Per the germline V gene, CDR1 is SGHRS and CDR2 is YFSETQ. V was clipped by 3 bases and J by 2 bases, with 14 bases between them. The CDR3 contains 16 residues.

This clonotype was seen at least ten times. This chain links TRBV4-2 with TRBJ2-1; D remains ambiguous. V gave up 0 bases and J gave up 5 bases, with 2 bases separating them. From germline, CDR1 is LGHNA and CDR2 YNFKEQ. The CDR3 is 12 amino acids. The CDR3 DNA follows: TGTGCCAGCAGCCAAGAGAACAATGAGCAGTTCTTC. Protein: CASSQENNEQFF.

The gene calls are TRBV12-3 or TRBV12-4 and TRBJ1-2; possibly TRBD1 for D (5 bases). This CDR3 has 13 amino acids. Trimming removed 5 bases from V and 7 bases from J, with 14 bases in between. CDR3 nucleotides: TGTGCCAGCAGTCCGGGACCCTATCGTGGCTACACCTTC. As protein: CASSPGPYRGYTF.

This clonotype was seen a handful of times. This chain uses TRBV9 with TRBJ2-3; the match to TRBD1 covers 9 bases. This CDR3 spans 15 amino acids. Germline CDR1 SGDLS, CDR2 YYNGEE. The junction had 1 base not matched to a gene; V was cut back by 1 base and J by 1 base. CDR3 sequence reads: CASSVRTGGTDTQYF. The CDR3 DNA is TGTGCCAGCAGCGTACGGACAGGGGGCACAGATACGCAGTATTTT.

The chain has TRBV7-6 and TRBJ2-5, with a tentative D call TRBD2 (5 bases). The CDR3 length is 13 residues. Trimming left V 4 bases short and J 5 bases short, with 11 bases between. Looked up from germline, CDR1 is SGHVS and CDR2 is FNYEAQ. CDR3 sequence reads: CASSSTRGETQYF. The CDR3 coding sequence is TGTGCCAGCAGCTCCACGAGAGGGGAGACCCAGTACTTC.

CDR3 nucleotide sequence: TGTGCCAGCAGCTTGGACGGGACACCTCCGAACACCGGGGAGCTGTTTTTT. Translating it yields CASSLDGTPPNTGELFF. The V gene is TRBV5-5, the J gene TRBJ2-2; a possible D gene is TRBD1 (6 bases). From germline, CDR1 is SGHKS and CDR2 YYEKEE (reference sequence). Trimming removed 0 bases from V and 0 bases from J, with 12 bases in between. The CDR3 is 17 residues long.

This clonotype was picked up a small number of times. The gene calls are TRBV19 and TRBJ1-1; perhaps TRBD1 as D (6 bases). The V gene lost 1 base and the J gene lost 6 bases, with 15 bases spanning the gap. The CDR3 is 15 residues long. CDR1 is LNHDA and CDR2 is SQIVND in the germline V gene (reference sequence). CDR3 sequence (DNA): TGTGCCAGTAGTATAGGGGCAGGGGCGAGCGCTGAAGCTTTCTTT. Translated, it gives CASSIGAGASAEAFF.